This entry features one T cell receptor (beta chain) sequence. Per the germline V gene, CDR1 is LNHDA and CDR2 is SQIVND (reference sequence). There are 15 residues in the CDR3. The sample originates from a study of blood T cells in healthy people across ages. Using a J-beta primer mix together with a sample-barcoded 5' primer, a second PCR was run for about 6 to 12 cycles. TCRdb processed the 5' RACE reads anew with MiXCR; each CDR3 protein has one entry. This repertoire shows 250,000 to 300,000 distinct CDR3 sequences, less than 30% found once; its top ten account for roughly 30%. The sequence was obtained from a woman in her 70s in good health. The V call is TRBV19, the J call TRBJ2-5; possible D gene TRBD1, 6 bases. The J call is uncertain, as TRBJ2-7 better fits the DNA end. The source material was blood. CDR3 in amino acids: CASSNPGRGGDEQYF. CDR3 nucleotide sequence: TGTGCCAGTAGTAACCCTGGCCGAGGGGGAGACGAGCAGTACTTC.